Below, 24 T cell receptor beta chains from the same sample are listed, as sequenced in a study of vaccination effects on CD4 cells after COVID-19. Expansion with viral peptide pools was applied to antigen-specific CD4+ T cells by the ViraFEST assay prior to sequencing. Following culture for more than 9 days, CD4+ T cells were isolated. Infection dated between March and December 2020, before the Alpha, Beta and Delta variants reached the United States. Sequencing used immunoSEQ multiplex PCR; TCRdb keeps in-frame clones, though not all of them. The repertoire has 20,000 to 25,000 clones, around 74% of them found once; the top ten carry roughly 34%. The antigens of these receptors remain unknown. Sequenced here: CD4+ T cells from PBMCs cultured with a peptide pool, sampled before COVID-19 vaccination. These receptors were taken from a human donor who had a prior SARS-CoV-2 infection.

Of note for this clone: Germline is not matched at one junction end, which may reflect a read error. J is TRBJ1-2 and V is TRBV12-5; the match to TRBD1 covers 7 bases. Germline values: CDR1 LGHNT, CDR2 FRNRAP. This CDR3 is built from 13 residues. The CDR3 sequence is CASGLETDRSVAF. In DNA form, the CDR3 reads TGTGCTAGTGGTTTGGAGACGGACAGGAGTGTCGCCTTC.

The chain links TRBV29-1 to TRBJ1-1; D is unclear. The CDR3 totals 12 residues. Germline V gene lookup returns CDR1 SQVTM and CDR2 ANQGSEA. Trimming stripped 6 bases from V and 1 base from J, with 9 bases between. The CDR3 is CSVFGKNTEAFF. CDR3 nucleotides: TGCAGCGTGTTCGGCAAGAACACTGAAGCTTTCTTT.

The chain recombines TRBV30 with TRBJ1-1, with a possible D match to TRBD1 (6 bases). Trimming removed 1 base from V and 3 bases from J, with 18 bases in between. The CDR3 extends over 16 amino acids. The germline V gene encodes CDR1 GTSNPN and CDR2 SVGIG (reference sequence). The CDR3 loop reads CAWSALGGGAYTEAFF. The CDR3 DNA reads TGTGCCTGGAGTGCCCTAGGGGGGGGCGCCTACACTGAAGCTTTCTTT.

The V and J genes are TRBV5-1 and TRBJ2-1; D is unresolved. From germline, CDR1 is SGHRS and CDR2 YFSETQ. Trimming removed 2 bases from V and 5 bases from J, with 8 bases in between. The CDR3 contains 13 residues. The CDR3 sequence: CASSFNSHNEQFF. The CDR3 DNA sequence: TGCGCCAGCAGCTTCAACAGCCACAATGAGCAGTTCTTC.

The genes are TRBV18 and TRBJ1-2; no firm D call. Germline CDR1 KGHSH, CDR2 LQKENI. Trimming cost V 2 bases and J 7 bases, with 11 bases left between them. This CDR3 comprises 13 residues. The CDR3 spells CASSPMPPGGYTF. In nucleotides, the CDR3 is TGTGCCAGCTCACCAATGCCTCCCGGTGGCTACACCTTC.

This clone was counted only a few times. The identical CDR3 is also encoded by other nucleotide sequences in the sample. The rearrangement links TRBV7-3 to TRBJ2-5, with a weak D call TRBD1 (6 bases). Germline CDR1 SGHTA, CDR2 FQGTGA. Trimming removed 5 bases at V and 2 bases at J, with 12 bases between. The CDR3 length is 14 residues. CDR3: CASSPTGLQETQYF. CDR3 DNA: TGTGCCAGCAGCCCCACAGGGCTGCAAGAGACCCAGTACTTC.

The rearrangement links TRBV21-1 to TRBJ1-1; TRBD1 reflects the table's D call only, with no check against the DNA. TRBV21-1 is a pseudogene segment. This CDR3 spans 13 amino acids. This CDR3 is CASRRGTNTEAFF. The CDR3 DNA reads TGTGCCAGCAGAAGGGGCACGAACACTGAAGCTTTCTTT.

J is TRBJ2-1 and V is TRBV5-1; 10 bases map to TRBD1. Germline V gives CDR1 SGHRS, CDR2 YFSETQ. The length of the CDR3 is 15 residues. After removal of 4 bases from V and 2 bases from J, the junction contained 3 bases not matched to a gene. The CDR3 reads CASSLGQGAYNEQFF. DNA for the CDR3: TGCGCCAGCAGCCTTGGACAGGGGGCCTACAATGAGCAGTTCTTC.

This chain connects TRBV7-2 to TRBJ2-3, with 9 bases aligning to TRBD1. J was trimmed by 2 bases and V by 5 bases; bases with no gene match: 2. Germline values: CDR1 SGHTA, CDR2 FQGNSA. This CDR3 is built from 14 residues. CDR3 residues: CASSGQGNTDTQYF. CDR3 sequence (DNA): TGTGCCAGCAGCGGACAGGGGAACACAGATACGCAGTATTTT. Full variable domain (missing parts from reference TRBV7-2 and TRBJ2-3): GAGVSQSPSNKVTEKGKDVELRCDPISGHTALYWYRQSLGQGLEFLIYFQGNSAPDKSGLPSDRFSAERTGGSVSTLTIQRTQQEDSAVYLCASSGQGNTDTQYFGPGTRLTVL.

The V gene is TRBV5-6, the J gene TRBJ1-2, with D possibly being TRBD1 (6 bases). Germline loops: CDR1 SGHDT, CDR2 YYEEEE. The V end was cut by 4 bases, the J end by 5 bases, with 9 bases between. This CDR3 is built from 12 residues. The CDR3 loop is CASSPGQYGYTF. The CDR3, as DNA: TGTGCCAGCAGCCCTGGACAGTATGGCTACACCTTC.

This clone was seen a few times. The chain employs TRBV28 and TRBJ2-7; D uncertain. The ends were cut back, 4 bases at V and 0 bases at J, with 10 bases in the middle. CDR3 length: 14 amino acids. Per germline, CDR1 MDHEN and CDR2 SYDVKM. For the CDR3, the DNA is TGTGCCAGCAGTTCCTATATTGGCTCCTACGAGCAGTACTTC. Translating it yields CASSSYIGSYEQYF.

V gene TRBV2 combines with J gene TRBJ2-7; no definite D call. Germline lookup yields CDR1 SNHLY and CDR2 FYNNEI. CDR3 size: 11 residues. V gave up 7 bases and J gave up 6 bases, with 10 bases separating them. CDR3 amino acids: CASTTWSEQYF. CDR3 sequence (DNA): TGTGCCAGCACCACCTGGTCCGAGCAGTACTTC.

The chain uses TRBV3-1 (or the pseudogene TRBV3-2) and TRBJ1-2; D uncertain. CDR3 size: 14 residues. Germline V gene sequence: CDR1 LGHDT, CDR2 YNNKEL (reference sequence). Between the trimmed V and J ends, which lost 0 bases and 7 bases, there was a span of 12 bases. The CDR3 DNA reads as TGTGCCAGCAGCCAAGACTACATCGGCGGTGGCTACACCTTC. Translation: CASSQDYIGGGYTF.

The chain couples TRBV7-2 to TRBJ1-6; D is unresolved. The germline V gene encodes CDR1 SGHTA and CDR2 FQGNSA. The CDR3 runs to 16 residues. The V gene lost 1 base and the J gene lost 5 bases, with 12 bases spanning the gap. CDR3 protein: CASSLGRVENNSPLHF. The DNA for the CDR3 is TGTGCCAGCAGCTTAGGGAGGGTAGAAAATAATTCACCCCTCCACTTT.

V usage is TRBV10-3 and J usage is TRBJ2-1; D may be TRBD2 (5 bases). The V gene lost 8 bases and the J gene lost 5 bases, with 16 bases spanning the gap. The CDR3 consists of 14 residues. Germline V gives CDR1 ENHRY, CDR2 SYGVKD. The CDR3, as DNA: TGTGCCATCCTCGTTGAGGGCTTTCACAATGAGCAGTTCTTC. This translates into CAILVEGFHNEQFF.

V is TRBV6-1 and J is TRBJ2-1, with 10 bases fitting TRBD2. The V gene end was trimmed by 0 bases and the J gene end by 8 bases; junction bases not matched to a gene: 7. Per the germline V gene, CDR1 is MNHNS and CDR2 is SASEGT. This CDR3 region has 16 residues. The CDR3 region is CASSEAGGLAGDEQFF. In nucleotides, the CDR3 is TGTGCCAGCAGTGAAGCGGGGGGGCTAGCGGGAGATGAGCAGTTCTTC.

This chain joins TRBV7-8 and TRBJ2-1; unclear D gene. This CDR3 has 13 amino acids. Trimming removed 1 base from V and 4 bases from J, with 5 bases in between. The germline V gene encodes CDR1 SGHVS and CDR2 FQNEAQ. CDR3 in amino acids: CASSLGIYNEQFF. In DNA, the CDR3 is TGTGCCAGCAGCTTAGGTATTTACAATGAGCAGTTCTTC.

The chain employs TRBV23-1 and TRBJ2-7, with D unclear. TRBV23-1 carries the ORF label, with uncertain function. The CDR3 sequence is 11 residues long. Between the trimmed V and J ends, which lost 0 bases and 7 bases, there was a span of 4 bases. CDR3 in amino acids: CASSQSAEQYF. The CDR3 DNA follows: TGCGCCAGCAGTCAATCTGCGGAGCAGTACTTC.

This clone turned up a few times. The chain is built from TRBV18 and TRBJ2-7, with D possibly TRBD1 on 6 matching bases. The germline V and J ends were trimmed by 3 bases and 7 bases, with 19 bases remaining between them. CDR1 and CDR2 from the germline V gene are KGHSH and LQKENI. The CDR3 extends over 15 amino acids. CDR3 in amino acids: CASSPVSGAPSEQYF. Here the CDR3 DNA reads TGTGCCAGCTCACCTGTATCAGGGGCACCGAGTGAGCAGTACTTC.

This CDR3 is CASSLGAFRAVDTQYF. In nucleotides, the CDR3 is TGCGCCAGCAGCTTGGGGGCATTTCGGGCGGTAGATACGCAGTATTTT. The V and J genes are TRBV5-1 and TRBJ2-3; unclear D gene. Germline V CDR1 and CDR2: SGHRS, YFSETQ. CDR3 length equals 16 residues. The V end was cut by 0 bases, the J end by 5 bases, with 16 bases between.

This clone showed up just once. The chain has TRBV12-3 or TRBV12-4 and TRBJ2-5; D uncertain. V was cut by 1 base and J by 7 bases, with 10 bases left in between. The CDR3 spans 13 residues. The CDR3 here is CASSLERMATQYF. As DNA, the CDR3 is TGTGCCAGCAGTTTAGAGAGAATGGCGACCCAGTACTTC.

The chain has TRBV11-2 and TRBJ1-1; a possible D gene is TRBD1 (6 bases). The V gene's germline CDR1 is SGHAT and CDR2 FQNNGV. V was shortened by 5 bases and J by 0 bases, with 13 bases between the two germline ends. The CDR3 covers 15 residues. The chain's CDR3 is CASSPLRGMNTEAFF. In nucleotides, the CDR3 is TGTGCCAGCAGCCCCCTCAGGGGAATGAACACTGAAGCTTTCTTT.

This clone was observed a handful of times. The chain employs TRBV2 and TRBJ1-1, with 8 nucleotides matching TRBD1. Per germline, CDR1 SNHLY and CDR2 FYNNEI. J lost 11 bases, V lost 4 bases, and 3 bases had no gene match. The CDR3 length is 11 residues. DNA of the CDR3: TGTGCCAGCAGTGGACAGGGGCGGGCTTTCTTT. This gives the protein CASSGQGRAFF.

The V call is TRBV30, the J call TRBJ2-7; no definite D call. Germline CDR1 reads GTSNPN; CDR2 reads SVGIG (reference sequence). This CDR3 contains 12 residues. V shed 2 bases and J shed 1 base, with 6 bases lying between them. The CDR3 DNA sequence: TGTGCCTGGAGTAGACTGTCCTACGAGCAGTACTTC. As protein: CAWSRLSYEQYF. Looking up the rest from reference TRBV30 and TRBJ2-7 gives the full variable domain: SQTIHQWPATLVQPVGSPLSLECTVEGTSNPNLYWYRQAAGRGLQLLFYSVGIGQISSEVPQNLSASRPQDRQFILSSKKLLLSDSGFYLCAWSRLSYEQYFGPGTRLTVT.